This note documents a single TCR beta chain sequence. Its antigen remains unknown. CD8 cells classed as naive were CD45RO-negative and positively selected for CCR7, excluding terminally differentiated effector memory CD45RA+ cells. TCRdb's table, derived via immunoSEQ multiplex PCR, lists solely in-frame clones and lacks some. The sample records about 2.2 million clones, over 85% being singletons. This entry comes from a study of shared clonotypes between healthy human individuals. Study summary: The study used three CD4 naive, three CD4 memory, two CD8 naive and one CD8 memory plate per donor. Study results and limitations: Generally, naive subsets came out with larger estimated richness than memory subsets. Sorted-subset samples were not fully sequenced, rarefaction indicated. In several donors, around 5% of naive CD4 clonotypes appeared in common.

The sample taken for sequencing was naive CD8+ T cells from PBMCs. This sequence was found in a man between 18 and 29 years old in good health. Some clones in this sample may be carry-over from other donors' samples.

The CDR3 reads CASSLLAGASTDTQYF. CDR3 nucleotide sequence: TGCGCCAGCAGCCTTTTAGCAGGCGCTAGCACAGATACGCAGTATTTT. The chain uses TRBV4-1 and TRBJ2-3; D is uncertain. Germline CDR1 and CDR2: MGHRA and YSYEKL. The V and J ends lost 4 bases and 0 bases respectively, with 14 bases between them. This CDR3 is built from 16 residues.